This T cell receptor beta chain was retrieved from a study of identifying expanded T cells in peripheral blood (dated by TCRdb to between 2017 and 2020). A note on the overall study: Separate aliquots of the same genomic DNA pool were sequenced to produce technical replicates, and four replicates were compared in pairs.

In the germline V gene (reference sequence), CDR1 corresponds to SGHAT and CDR2 to FQDESV. The CDR3 runs 16 residues from the cysteine to the phenylalanine. The only DNA kept is the CDR3, 48 bases in frame from the first base. Ends trimmed: V by 3 bases, J by 3 bases; bases unmatched to a gene: 4. During the collection period, no infections or other immune events were recorded for the healthy donors. Blood repertoires from healthy donors were used as a training cohort for calibrating time-dependent variance in a beta-binomial model of differential abundance of T-cell clones. The training cohort included 10 or so healthy donors, of whom 3 were female and 7 were male. On average the donors were about 40 years old, and their ages spanned roughly 29 to 70 years. Obtained from a commercial supplier, whole blood was collected from each healthy donor at three time points set two to three weeks apart. For immunosequencing, genomic DNA was extracted from unsorted whole blood.

General findings and caveats noted by the study authors: Across all healthy donors, variance in clone template counts between roughly 2-week samples was found to increase significantly with total template count. Both the number of clones called differentially abundant and the false-positive rate were significantly reduced by the beta-binomial model across all healthy-donor time intervals. About 1.3 differentially abundant clones were flagged by the binomial model between technical replicates, whereas about 15 and 18 were flagged over around two weeks and four weeks, respectively. It was expected by the authors that biological variance in healthy repertoires might increase further over much longer intervals, such as months to years.

TCRbeta CDR3 regions were profiled by bias-controlled multiplex PCR amplification of genomic DNA with the immunoSEQ Assay. From the authors' description of their analysis: To quantify the absolute abundance of each unique TCRbeta CDR3 region, the sequences were collapsed and filtered. Differential abundance was tested with a binomial (Fisher-equivalent) model and with a beta-binomial model adding time-dependent variance fitted from healthy donors. Clones with fewer than 5 combined templates were removed, and a clone was called differentially abundant if the clone's Benjamini-Hochberg FDR was below 0.01. Beta-binomial variance was modeled as a function of total template count across the two samples using the form v = (b*log(k)+a)^2. This is the immuneACCESS table as TCRdb keeps it, with only in-frame sequences that have V and J called. A part of the clones is gone; compared with another copy, unresolved V genes explain less than half, and the rest is unexplained. V and J calls and clone size are given by that table; D and trimming were obtained from the DNA. This sample has 84,000 or so clones in its table, and about 91% of those were observed once. The ten largest account for 2.5% to 3% of the sample.

In its sample, this clone was seen once. Which antigen it targets is not known. No clone much larger than this one lies a single base away; base qualities are absent. The sequence joins TRBV11-1 to TRBJ2-5, with 13 middle bases fitting TRBD2. Material for sequencing was blood. The clonotype comes from a person between 18 and 69 years old in good health. The DNA sequence follows: TGTGCCAGCAGCTTCGGAGGACTAGCGGGAGAAGAGACCCAGTACTTC. This is translated as CASSFGGLAGEETQYF.